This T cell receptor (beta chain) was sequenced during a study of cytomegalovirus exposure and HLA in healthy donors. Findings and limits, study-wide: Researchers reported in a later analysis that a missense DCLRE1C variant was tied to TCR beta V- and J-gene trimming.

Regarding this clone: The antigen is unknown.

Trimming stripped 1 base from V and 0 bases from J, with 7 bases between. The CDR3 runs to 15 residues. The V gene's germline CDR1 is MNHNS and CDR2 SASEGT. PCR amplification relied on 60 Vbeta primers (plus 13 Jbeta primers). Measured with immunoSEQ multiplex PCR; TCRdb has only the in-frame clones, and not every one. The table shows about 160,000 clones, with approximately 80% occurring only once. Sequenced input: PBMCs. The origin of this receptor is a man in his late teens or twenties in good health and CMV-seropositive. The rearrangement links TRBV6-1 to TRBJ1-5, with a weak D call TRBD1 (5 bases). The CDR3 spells CASSEVGDSNQPQHF. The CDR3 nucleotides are TGTGCCAGCAGTGAAGTAGGGGATAGCAATCAGCCCCAGCATTTT.